The TCR beta chain described here comes from a study of blood T cell repertoires in COVID-19. Study summary: The United States, Italy and Spain supplied acute and convalescent COVID-19 samples. PBMCs, B-cell-depleted T cells, or T cells were the source of the cDNA or gDNA that made up the material.

Seattle patients were enrolled during active infection and followed longitudinally. Germline CDR1 MNHEY, CDR2 SVGAGI. V was pared by 2 bases and J by 4 bases, with 6 bases between. CDR3 length: 14 residues. As processed by the authors: Reference gene primer amplification in the assay estimated nucleated cell counts. TCRdb's table, derived via immunoSEQ multiplex PCR, lists solely in-frame clones and lacks some. D and trimming come from the DNA, and the V and J calls and clone size come from that table. This repertoire shows 300,000 to 400,000 clones, roughly 86% found once; its top ten account for roughly 2.1%.

The chain recombines TRBV6-5 with TRBJ1-6, with D tentatively TRBD1 (5 bases). The specimen was peripheral blood. The sequence came from a woman in her sixties or seventies with COVID-19, enrolled during active disease. The CDR3 DNA reads as TGTGCCAGCAGTTACCGGGGGTATAATTCACCCCTCCACTTT. Translation gives CASSYRGYNSPLHF.